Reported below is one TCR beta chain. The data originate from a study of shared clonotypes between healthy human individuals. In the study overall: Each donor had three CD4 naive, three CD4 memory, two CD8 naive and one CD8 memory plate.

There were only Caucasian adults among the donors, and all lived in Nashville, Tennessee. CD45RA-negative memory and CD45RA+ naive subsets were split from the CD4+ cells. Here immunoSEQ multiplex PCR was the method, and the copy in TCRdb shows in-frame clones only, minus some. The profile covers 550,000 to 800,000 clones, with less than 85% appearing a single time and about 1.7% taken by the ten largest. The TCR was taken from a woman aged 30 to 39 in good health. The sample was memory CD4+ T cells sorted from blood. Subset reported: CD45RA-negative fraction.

The CDR3 nucleotides read TGTGCCAGCAGCTTGATGGGACAGGGTAGGGGCGAGCAGTACTTC. This codes for CASSLMGQGRGEQYF. The rearrangement joins TRBV5-4 to TRBJ2-7; 9 positions agree with TRBD1. The CDR3 has 15 amino acids. The V and J ends lost 1 base and 6 bases, in that order; junction bases with no gene match: 8. The V gene's germline CDR1 is SGHNT and CDR2 YYREEE (reference sequence).